This T cell receptor beta chain was observed in a study of response to subunit inactivated influenza vaccine. The study's findings and limits: Authors suggested few new T cells are recruited by each seasonal influenza vaccination.

There are many counts of this clonotype. Its antigen remains unknown. TCRdb ran MiXCR on the RT-PCR reads and lists one entry per CDR3 protein. The sample comprises fewer than 350,000 distinct CDR3 sequences, about a fifth of which are singletons, and more than 8.5% rests with the top ten. The receptor comes from a man between 45 and 75 years old who received an inactivated influenza vaccine. The specimen comprised PBMCs from blood, sampled 21 months after vaccination.

Written as DNA, the CDR3 is TGTGCCAGCAGTTACTCGGTCCGGGTACGGAACACTGAAGCTTTCTTT. It encodes CASSYSVRVRNTEAFF. The rearrangement joins TRBV6-2 or TRBV6-3 to TRBJ1-1; D not resolved. There are 16 residues in the CDR3. Trimming cost V 0 bases and J 1 base, with 12 bases left between them. Germline V gene lookup returns CDR1 MNHEY and CDR2 SVGEGT.